The 30 T cell receptor beta chains in this list originate from one sample, sequenced in a study of technical replicates of blood from several donors (dated by TCRdb to 2016 to 2017). Library preparation was by the immunoSEQ multiplex PCR assay. TCRdb mirrors the immuneACCESS table, restricted to in-frame sequences. Some clones are absent from its copies; in checked studies, under half trace to an unresolved V gene, and the reason for the others is unknown. This sample holds about 75,000 clones; 95% to 98% were observed only once. Around 0.31% of the sample rests with the top ten. Sequencing was performed on T cells isolated from PBMCs. The receptors shown here come from a human donor in good health.

This chain's CDR3 is CASSQAGTLVQETQYF. As DNA, the CDR3 is TGCGCCAGCAGCCAAGCCGGGACTCTCGTTCAGGAGACCCAGTACTTC. This chain joins TRBV4-1 and TRBJ2-5, with TRBD2 as a possible D gene (6 bases). The V end lost 1 base, the J end lost 5 bases, and 17 bases lay between the germline ends. The CDR3 is made up of 16 amino acids. CDR1 and CDR2 (germline): MGHRA, YSYEKL.

The chain employs TRBV14 and TRBJ2-7; 9 bases map to TRBD2. CDR1 and CDR2 from the germline V gene are SGHDN and FVKESK. J lost 4 bases, V lost 8 bases, and 6 bases had no gene match. CDR3 length: 13 amino acids. For the CDR3, the DNA is TGTGCCAGCTCTCTAGCGGGATTATACGAGCAGTACTTC. This gives the protein CASSLAGLYEQYF. Filled out from reference TRBV14 and TRBJ2-7, the complete variable domain reads EAGVTQFPSHSVIEKGQTVTLRCDPISGHDNLYWYRRVMGKEIKFLLHFVKESKQDESGMPNNRFLAERTGGTYSTLKVQPAELEDSGVYFCASSLAGLYEQYFGPGTRLTVT.

The CDR3 reads CASSPSGGASSYEQYF. The CDR3 coding sequence is TGTGCCAGCAGCCCGAGCGGCGGGGCGAGCTCCTACGAGCAGTACTTC. The chain combines TRBV9 with TRBJ2-7; a weak D match, TRBD2 (6 bases). V dropped 4 bases and J dropped 0 bases, with 17 bases sitting between them. Germline V gene sequence: CDR1 SGDLS, CDR2 YYNGEE. This CDR3 comprises 16 residues.

The V and J genes are TRBV4-1 and TRBJ2-1; maybe TRBD2 (6 bases). Germline values: CDR1 MGHRA, CDR2 YSYEKL. The CDR3 sequence is 11 residues long. The V and J ends lost 3 bases and 12 bases respectively, with 9 bases between them. The CDR3 sequence: CASSQGLVQFF. The CDR3 DNA reads as TGCGCCAGCAGCCAGGGACTGGTGCAGTTCTTC.

The chain employs TRBV5-5 and TRBJ2-7; TRBD2 matches at 8 bases. CDR1 and CDR2 (germline): SGHKS, YYEKEE (reference sequence). V shed 4 bases, J shed 0 bases, and the junction held 9 bases outside the gene matches. The CDR3 runs to 16 residues. The CDR3 region is CASSNQLAVISYEQYF. The CDR3 nucleotides are TGTGCCAGCAGCAACCAACTAGCGGTTATCTCCTACGAGCAGTACTTC.

This rearrangement joins TRBV10-3 to TRBJ2-7; D is possibly TRBD1 (6 bases). Trimming stripped 2 bases from V and 2 bases from J, with 10 bases between. Looked up from germline, CDR1 is ENHRY and CDR2 is SYGVKD. The CDR3 length is 14 residues. CDR3 DNA sequence: TGTGCCATCAGTGAGGGCAGGGGAACCTACGAGCAGTACTTC. Its translation is CAISEGRGTYEQYF.

The chain uses TRBV30 and TRBJ1-2; the D gene is possibly TRBD1 (5 bases). Deletions cut 0 bases from V and 8 bases from J, with 13 bases between. The CDR3 consists of 13 residues. Germline CDR1 and CDR2: GTSNPN and SVGIG (reference sequence). The CDR3 sequence is CAWSVLGARGYTF. In DNA form, the CDR3 reads TGTGCCTGGAGTGTCTTAGGGGCGAGGGGCTACACCTTC.

The gene calls are TRBV19 and TRBJ1-4, with a tentative D call TRBD1 (5 bases). CDR3 size: 14 residues. V lost 5 bases and J lost 0, with 7 bases in between. CDR1 is LNHDA and CDR2 is SQIVND in the germline V gene (reference sequence). CDR3 in amino acids: CASSAQATNEKLFF. The CDR3, as DNA: TGTGCCAGTAGTGCACAGGCAACTAATGAAAAACTGTTTTTT.

V and J are TRBV10-3 and TRBJ2-7; 7 bases match TRBD1. The germline V gene has CDR1 ENHRY and CDR2 SYGVKD. CDR3 length: 14 amino acids. Germline trimming cut 11 bases from V and 3 bases from J; bases unmatched to any gene: 13. The CDR3 bases are TGTGCCGTCAAACCGGGACAGCCTCACTACGAGCAGTACTTC. As protein: CAVKPGQPHYEQYF.

The chain carries TRBV28 and TRBJ1-5; TRBD1 agrees at 8 bases. CDR3 length: 15 residues. Germline assignment: CDR1 MDHEN and CDR2 SYDVKM. With V trimmed by 5 bases and J by 1 base, 4 bases remained unmatched. CDR3 coding DNA: TGTGCCAGCAGTAACACAGGGGGGAGCAATCAGCCCCAGCATTTT. It is translated as CASSNTGGSNQPQHF.

The chain recombines TRBV30 with TRBJ2-5; 9 nucleotides match TRBD1. Looked up from germline, CDR1 is GTSNPN and CDR2 is SVGIG (reference sequence). This CDR3 region has 15 residues. Trimming took 3 bases from V and 2 from J; bases not matched to a gene: 7. The chain's CDR3 is CAWSPGTGTQETQYF. The DNA for the CDR3 is TGTGCCTGGAGCCCTGGGACAGGGACACAAGAGACCCAGTACTTC.

The chain is built from TRBV4-3 and TRBJ1-1, with unresolved D. Germline-derived CDR1 and CDR2 are LGHNA and YSLEER. The V gene lost 0 bases and the J gene lost 4 bases, with 18 bases spanning the gap. The CDR3 consists of 17 residues. The CDR3 coding sequence is TGCGCCAGCAGCCAAGAGGAGGGATTAGAATCCGTCACTGAAGCTTTCTTT. Translation: CASSQEEGLESVTEAFF.

The chain recombines TRBV27 with TRBJ2-7; 7 bases agree with TRBD2. The CDR3 has 15 residues. V gave up 1 base and J gave up 1 base; unmatched junction bases: 4. Looked up from germline, CDR1 is MNHEY and CDR2 is SMNVEV (reference sequence). CDR3 nucleotide sequence: TGTGCCAGCAGTTTATATGCGGGAGCTTCCTACGAGCAGTACTTC. Protein sequence: CASSLYAGASYEQYF.

The chain has TRBV10-3 and TRBJ1-4; unclear D gene. V lost 6 bases, J lost 4 bases, and 15 bases lay in between. The CDR3 is 15 amino acids. Germline CDR1 is ENHRY and CDR2 is SYGVKD. This CDR3 reads CAISFGGTLNEKLFF. CDR3 nucleotide sequence: TGTGCCATCAGCTTCGGAGGAACCCTTAATGAAAAACTGTTTTTT.

The chain uses TRBV6-6 and TRBJ2-1; D is unclear. This CDR3 has 12 amino acids. V dropped 7 bases and J dropped 6 bases, with 10 bases sitting between them. Germline V gene data show CDR1 as MNHNY and CDR2 as SVGAGI (reference sequence). For the CDR3, the DNA is TGTGCCAGCAAAGAGACGGGCAATGAGCAGTTCTTC. Residues: CASKETGNEQFF.

The chain is built from TRBV7-6 and TRBJ2-7; 10 bases map to TRBD2. This CDR3 contains 18 residues. The V segment lost 4 bases and the J segment 3 bases; nucleotides outside the gene matches: 15. Germline V gene data show CDR1 as SGHVS and CDR2 as FNYEAQ. CDR3 bases: TGTGCCAGCAGCTCCGATCCCCACAGCGGGAGGGCCTTCTACGAGCAGTACTTC. Translation: CASSSDPHSGRAFYEQYF.

The chain couples TRBV19 to TRBJ1-5; possible D gene TRBD1, 5 bases. V gave up 3 bases and J gave up 4 bases, with 13 bases separating them. Germline values: CDR1 LNHDA, CDR2 SQIVND (reference sequence). The CDR3 is 15 residues long. The DNA for the CDR3 is TGTGCCAGTAGTATGGGGGACTACGGTAATCAGCCCCAGCATTTT. Amino acid sequence: CASSMGDYGNQPQHF.

The V and J genes are TRBV30 and TRBJ2-5; 12 bases align to TRBD2. Trimming cost V 0 bases and J 3 bases; bases outside gene matches: 5. Germline lookup yields CDR1 GTSNPN and CDR2 SVGIG (reference sequence). The CDR3 consists of 16 residues. The CDR3 region has the DNA TGTGCCTGGAGTGTTGGGCTAGCGGGAGGGGAAGAGACCCAGTACTTC. Encoded protein: CAWSVGLAGGEETQYF. Looking up the rest from reference TRBV30 and TRBJ2-5 gives the full variable domain: SQTIHQWPATLVQPVGSPLSLECTVEGTSNPNLYWYRQAAGRGLQLLFYSVGIGQISSEVPQNLSASRPQDRQFILSSKKLLLSDSGFYLCAWSVGLAGGEETQYFGPGTRLLVL.

The chain couples TRBV5-1 to TRBJ2-7; 7 nucleotides line up with TRBD2. The V and J ends lost 2 bases and 1 base, in that order; junction bases with no gene match: 3. This CDR3 comprises 14 residues. CDR1 is SGHRS and CDR2 is YFSETQ in the germline V gene. CDR3: CASSFGGGSYEQYF. As DNA, the CDR3 is TGCGCCAGCAGCTTTGGGGGGGGGTCCTACGAGCAGTACTTC. Using reference TRBV5-1 and TRBJ2-7 for the parts outside the CDR3, the full variable domain is KAGVTQTPRYLIKTRGQQVTLSCSPISGHRSVSWYQQTPGQGLQFLFEYFSETQRNKGNFPGRFSGRQFSNSRSEMNVSTLELGDSALYLCASSFGGGSYEQYFGPGTRLTVT.

The J gene is TRBJ1-4, the V gene TRBV2; D unresolved. Looked up from germline, CDR1 is SNHLY and CDR2 is FYNNEI. The V end was cut by 10 bases, the J end by 3 bases, with 9 bases between. The CDR3 loop spans 12 amino acids. Here the CDR3 reads CAIERANEKLFF. The CDR3 DNA reads TGTGCCATCGAGAGGGCTAATGAAAAACTGTTTTTT.

The rearrangement uses TRBV27 and TRBJ2-1; 8 bases fit TRBD2. Losses at the gene ends were 8 bases for V and 8 bases for J; bases not matched to a gene: 11. The CDR3 covers 14 residues. CDR1 MNHEY and CDR2 SMNVEV come from the germline V gene (reference sequence). This CDR3 is CASGIGRVLYEQFF. CDR3 nucleotides: TGTGCCAGCGGAATCGGGAGGGTATTGTATGAGCAGTTCTTC.

The chain couples TRBV5-1 to TRBJ2-2, with 10 positions matching TRBD1. The trim removed 2 bases at V and 1 base at J, leaving 2 bases unmatched. The CDR3 spans 16 residues. The germline V gene encodes CDR1 SGHRS and CDR2 YFSETQ. The CDR3 is CASSFRDRGNTGELFF. Written as DNA, the CDR3 is TGCGCCAGCAGCTTCCGGGACAGGGGGAACACCGGGGAGCTGTTTTTT.

The chain links TRBV10-2 to TRBJ2-1; 9 bases line up with TRBD1. The V segment lost 4 bases and the J segment 3 bases; nucleotides outside the gene matches: 7. CDR1 WSHSY and CDR2 SAAADI come from the germline V gene. The CDR3 runs 16 residues. In DNA form, the CDR3 reads TGCGCCAGCAGTGGGACAGGGGATACCTTCTACAATGAGCAGTTCTTC. Its protein product is CASSGTGDTFYNEQFF.

V is TRBV9 and J is TRBJ1-1; the D gene is possibly TRBD1 (6 bases). CDR1 is SGDLS and CDR2 is YYNGEE in the germline V gene. The CDR3 contains 14 residues. The germline V and J ends were trimmed by 0 bases and 4 bases, with 10 bases remaining between them. The CDR3 region has the DNA TGTGCCAGCAGCGTAGCTCCGACAGGCACTGAAGCTTTCTTT. It translates to CASSVAPTGTEAFF.

This chain uses TRBV7-8 with TRBJ1-5; D gene uncertain. CDR3 length: 14 residues. CDR1 SGHVS and CDR2 FQNEAQ come from the germline V gene. Trimming pared 5 bases from V and 1 base from J, leaving 9 bases between. The CDR3 spells CASSEMASNQPQHF. CDR3 nucleotides: TGTGCCAGCAGCGAAATGGCCAGCAATCAGCCCCAGCATTTT.

V and J are TRBV9 and TRBJ2-2; 7 bases agree with TRBD2. Germline-derived CDR1 and CDR2 are SGDLS and YYNGEE. The V gene end was trimmed by 4 bases and the J gene end by 4 bases; junction bases not matched to a gene: 7. The CDR3 extends over 15 amino acids. The CDR3 DNA reads TGTGCCAGCAGCTTGAGCGGGACGGGCACCGGGGAGCTGTTTTTT. It codes for CASSLSGTGTGELFF. The full variable domain, rest sourced from reference TRBV9 and TRBJ2-2, is DSGVTQTPKHLITATGQRVTLRCSPRSGDLSVYWYQQSLDQGLQFLIQYYNGEERAKGNILERFSAQQFPDLHSELNLSSLELGDSALYFCASSLSGTGTGELFFGEGSRLTVL.

This chain connects TRBV7-3 to TRBJ2-3, with TRBD1 matching over 11 bases. The CDR3 runs to 16 residues. In germline, CDR1 is SGHTA, CDR2 FQGTGA. The V segment lost 3 bases and the J segment 2 bases; nucleotides outside the gene matches: 4. CDR3 loop: CASSFGTGGITDTQYF. CDR3 nucleotide sequence: TGTGCCAGCAGCTTCGGGACAGGGGGAATCACAGATACGCAGTATTTT.

The chain recombines TRBV28 with TRBJ2-7; 7 positions agree with TRBD1. Unmatched junction bases numbered 6, after V lost 6 bases and J lost 1 base. This CDR3 has 14 residues. In germline, CDR1 is MDHEN, CDR2 SYDVKM. As DNA, the CDR3 is TGTGCCAGCAGACCAAGACAGGGTTCCTACGAGCAGTACTTC. This encodes CASRPRQGSYEQYF.

The genes are TRBV11-2 and TRBJ2-5; 8 bases agree with TRBD2. The V and J ends lost 3 bases and 3 bases, in that order; junction bases with no gene match: 9. Germline V gene sequence: CDR1 SGHAT, CDR2 FQNNGV. The CDR3 covers 16 residues. This CDR3 is CASSLRSSGIKETQYF. CDR3 DNA sequence: TGTGCCAGCAGCTTGAGGAGTAGCGGGATAAAAGAGACCCAGTACTTC.

CDR3 in DNA: TGTGCCAGCATACGGAGCTCCTACAATGAGCAGTTCTTC. Translated, it gives CASIRSSYNEQFF. The chain links TRBV6-6 to TRBJ2-1; D unresolved. There are 13 residues in the CDR3. Germline V gene lookup returns CDR1 MNHNY and CDR2 SVGAGI (reference sequence). Deletions cut 7 bases from V and 0 bases from J, with 7 bases between.